A selection of T cell receptor beta chains follows, all from one sample in a study of regulatory T cells in long-lasting Graves disease. TCRdb analysed the multiplex PCR reads with MiXCR anew, one entry per CDR3 protein. Here the sample spans over 650,000 distinct CDR3 sequences, roughly 30% being singletons. This specimen consisted of peripheral blood mononuclear cells (PBMCs), obtained when the disease was refractory, from a patient treated with antithyroid drugs. Receptors originate from a female donor with Graves disease. The CDR3 runs from the conserved cysteine through the conserved F or W. A D gene is named only where the DNA matches it firmly. Some rows have no size entry. The others give once, few or many, or a class for an expanded clone.

.	TRBV12-3/TRBV12-4	TRBJ1-5	.	CASAVGAGSLRGDQPQHF	TGTGCCAGCGCCGTCGGGGCAGGTAGCCTAAGGGGGGATCAGCCCCAGCATTTT
.	TRBV12-3/TRBV12-4	TRBJ1-3	.	CASTKAQYSGNTIYF	TGTGCCAGCACCAAGGCCCAGTACTCTGGAAACACCATATATTTT
TRBD2	TRBV11-2	TRBJ2-4	.	CASSRSGTNIQYF	TGTGCCAGCAGCAGAAGCGGGACGAACATTCAGTACTTC
.	TRBV12-3/TRBV12-4	TRBJ2-7	few	CASSESPPGPPYEQYF	TGTGCCAGCAGTGAAAGCCCCCCAGGTCCTCCCTACGAGCAGTACTTC
.	TRBV20-1	TRBJ1-2	few	CSARVGSTRGYTF	TGCAGTGCTAGAGTCGGCAGTACTCGAGGCTACACCTTC
.	TRBV7-9	TRBJ2-3	few	CASSLVGTDTQYF	TGTGCCAGCAGCTTAGTCGGCACAGATACGCAGTATTTT
.	TRBV6-1	TRBJ1-2	.	CASTRTVNYGYTF	TGTGCCAGCACCCGGACAGTTAACTATGGCTACACCTTC
TRBD1	TRBV20-1	TRBJ1-6	few	CSAEGTAFNSPLHF	TGCAGTGCTGAGGGGACAGCCTTTAATTCACCCCTCCACTTT
.	TRBV5-8	TRBJ1-2	few	CASTPRGLANYGYTF	TGTGCCAGCACCCCCCGGGGGTTAGCTAACTATGGCTACACCTTC
.	TRBV29-1	TRBJ1-1	few	CSVLEGGGEAFF	TGCAGCGTCCTAGAGGGGGGCGGAGAAGCTTTCTTT
.	TRBV6-1	TRBJ2-2	.	CASKTLMGLANTGELFF	TGTGCCAGCAAAACCCTCATGGGGCTCGCGAACACCGGGGAGCTGTTTTTT
.	TRBV9	TRBJ1-1	.	CASSVGWFIGARRNTEAFF	TGTGCCAGCAGCGTAGGCTGGTTCATCGGGGCTCGTAGGAACACTGAAGCTTTCTTT
.	TRBV12-3/TRBV12-4	TRBJ1-1	.	CASSWNPKNEAFF	TGTGCCAGCAGTTGGAATCCCAAGAATGAAGCTTTCTTT
.	TRBV4-1	TRBJ1-4	.	CASSPTLQGKGEKLFF	TGCGCCAGCAGCCCGACTCTGCAGGGTAAGGGTGAAAAACTGTTTTTT
TRBD1	TRBV2	TRBJ1-1	.	CASSQAGGGGTEAFF	TGTGCCAGCAGCCAAGCAGGGGGGGGGGGCACTGAAGCTTTCTTT
.	TRBV29-1	TRBJ1-2	few	CSVEDRLGLDGYTF	TGCAGCGTTGAAGATCGACTGGGACTTGATGGCTACACCTTC
.	TRBV7-2	TRBJ1-5	.	CASSPRWSEGQPQHF	TGTGCCAGCAGCCCCCGATGGTCAGAAGGTCAGCCCCAGCATTTT
TRBD1	TRBV29-1	TRBJ2-7	.	CSVVGQVSEQYF	TGCAGCGTTGTTGGACAGGTTAGCGAGCAGTACTTC
.	TRBV5-1	TRBJ2-7	.	CASSLWQGIYEQYF	TGCGCCAGCAGCTTGTGGCAGGGGATCTACGAGCAGTACTTC
TRBD2	TRBV6-9	TRBJ2-7	few	CASSYYPTGGDYEQYF	TGTGCCAGCAGTTATTACCCCACGGGGGGGGACTACGAGCAGTACTTC
.	TRBV12-5	TRBJ2-6	.	CASGSINLLSGANVLTF	TGTGCTAGTGGTTCCATAAACCTGCTCTCTGGGGCCAACGTCCTGACTTTC
.	TRBV3-1	TRBJ2-7	.	CASSPRDTPYEQYF	TGTGCCAGCAGCCCTCGGGACACCCCCTACGAGCAGTACTTC
.	TRBV6-1	TRBJ1-5	few	CASGEGNQPQHF	TGTGCCAGCGGGGAGGGCAATCAGCCCCAGCATTTT
.	TRBV11-2	TRBJ2-4	many	CASSPQGTNIQYF	TGTGCCAGCAGCCCCCAGGGGACAAACATTCAGTACTTC
.	TRBV29-1	TRBJ2-5	.	CSVDGETQYF	TGCAGCGTGGATGGAGAGACCCAGTACTTC
TRBD2	TRBV5-1	TRBJ2-1	.	CASSFELAGGYNEQFF	TGCGCCAGCAGCTTTGAACTAGCGGGAGGGTACAATGAGCAGTTCTTC
.	TRBV6-5	TRBJ1-2	few	CASSYNAQGYYGYTF	TGTGCCAGCAGTTACAATGCACAGGGATACTATGGCTACACCTTC
TRBD1	TRBV15	TRBJ1-5	few	CATRGPDRGGQPQHF	TGTGCCACCAGGGGCCCGGACAGGGGTGGTCAGCCCCAGCATTTT
.	TRBV27	TRBJ1-5	.	CASSLIAGSSNQPQHF	TGTGCCAGCAGTTTAATTGCAGGGAGTAGCAATCAGCCCCAGCATTTT
TRBD1	TRBV12-3/TRBV12-4	TRBJ1-2	.	CASKNPGQWALGYGYTF	TGTGCCAGCAAGAACCCGGGACAGTGGGCTCTCGGCTATGGCTACACCTTC
.	TRBV7-6	TRBJ2-7	.	CASGALEGYEQYF	TGTGCCAGCGGGGCTCTGGAGGGCTACGAGCAGTACTTC
.	TRBV11-2	TRBJ1-1	few	CASSLDKPFGKLNTEAFF	TGTGCCAGCAGCTTAGATAAACCCTTTGGGAAGTTGAACACTGAAGCTTTCTTT
.	TRBV29-1	TRBJ1-2	few	CSVESGRIYGYTF	TGCAGCGTTGAGTCTGGGCGAATCTATGGCTACACCTTC
TRBD1	TRBV10-3	TRBJ1-1	few	CASQRTGVTEAFF	TGTGCCAGCCAAAGGACAGGGGTCACTGAAGCTTTCTTT
.	TRBV15	TRBJ1-5	.	CATSRIRGQPQHF	TGTGCCACCAGCAGAATTCGGGGTCAGCCCCAGCATTTT
TRBD1	TRBV7-2	TRBJ1-2	.	CASSLAGGTVEGIYGYTF	TGTGCCAGCAGCTTGGCTGGGGGGACAGTCGAGGGTATCTATGGCTACACCTTC
.	TRBV30	TRBJ2-5	.	CAWSGRQETQYF	TGTGCCTGGAGTGGCAGACAAGAGACCCAGTACTTC
.	TRBV24-1	TRBJ2-5	.	CATSDHRSGETQYF	TGTGCCACCAGTGATCACCGATCAGGGGAGACCCAGTACTTC
.	TRBV5-1	TRBJ2-2	many	CASSLGLSGPTGELFF	TGCGCCAGCAGCTTGGGGCTAAGCGGGCCCACCGGGGAGCTGTTTTTT
.	TRBV5-6	TRBJ2-1	.	CASRPDPFSNEQFF	TGTGCCAGCAGACCGGACCCCTTTTCCAATGAGCAGTTCTTC
.	TRBV27	TRBJ2-7	few	CASSFWSSLGGEQYF	TGTGCCAGCAGTTTTTGGTCCAGCCTCGGGGGCGAGCAGTACTTC
.	TRBV16	TRBJ1-3	few	CASSQNEVGSGNTIYF	TGTGCCAGCAGCCAAAACGAGGTCGGCTCTGGAAACACCATATATTTT
TRBD1	TRBV19	TRBJ1-5	few	CASSSWTGGLMQPQHF	TGTGCCAGTAGTTCCTGGACAGGGGGTTTAATGCAGCCCCAGCATTTT
.	TRBV11-2	TRBJ1-2	few	CASSPGQYGYTF	TGTGCCAGCAGCCCGGGTCAATATGGCTACACCTTC